Each of the 17 T cell receptor beta chains below was sequenced from the same sample in a study of T-cell reconstitution after alpha-beta-depleted transplantation in children. Unique molecular identifiers were incorporated when the TCRbeta library was constructed. TCRdb fed the PCR reads into MiXCR, producing one record per CDR3 protein. The data show approximately 650,000 distinct CDR3 sequences, around 12% seen once. The specimen was PBMCs, collected before TCRalphabeta/CD19-depleted stem cell transplant. These TCRs come from a girl aged 2 to 9 with congenital amegakaryocytic thrombocytopenia, due to receive a stem cell transplant.

This rearrangement joins TRBV27 to TRBJ2-2, with TRBD2 as a possible D gene (5 bases). V lost 3 bases and J lost 6, with 8 bases in between. The CDR3 totals 13 residues. Per germline, CDR1 MNHEY and CDR2 SMNVEV (reference sequence). CDR3 DNA sequence: TGTGCCAGCAGTTTTAGCGCCTCCGGGGAGCTGTTTTTT. This codes for CASSFSASGELFF.

This clonotype was found a few times. The chain is built from TRBV5-1 and TRBJ2-4, with D perhaps being TRBD1 or TRBD2 (5 bases each). CDR1 and CDR2 from the germline V gene are SGHRS and YFSETQ. The CDR3 loop spans 12 amino acids. V shed 6 bases and J shed 8 bases, with 12 bases lying between them. Here the CDR3 DNA reads TGCGCCAGCAACCCCGGGGCGTACATTCAGTACTTC. It codes for CASNPGAYIQYF.

The CDR3 region has the DNA TGCGCCAGCAGCTTGAGACTTCAGGGGGGATCCGGGGAGCTGTTTTTT. This gives the protein CASSLRLQGGSGELFF. The chain joins TRBV5-1 to TRBJ2-2; D perhaps matches TRBD1 (7 bases). From germline, CDR1 is SGHRS and CDR2 YFSETQ. Deletions cut 1 base from V and 6 bases from J, with 16 bases between. The CDR3 spans 16 residues.

This clonotype came up a few times. The chain has TRBV28 and TRBJ2-5, with 8 bases lining up with TRBD1. Germline V CDR1 and CDR2: MDHEN, SYDVKM. The trim removed 2 bases at V and 3 bases at J, leaving 8 bases unmatched. CDR3 length: 16 residues. The CDR3 reads CASSLRQGALEETQYF. CDR3 in DNA: TGTGCCAGCAGTTTAAGGCAGGGGGCTTTGGAAGAGACCCAGTACTTC.

This clonotype was counted a few times. The chain is built from TRBV29-1 and TRBJ2-5; D is undetermined. V lost 7 bases to trimming and J lost 5 bases, with 14 bases between them. The CDR3 is made up of 12 amino acids. Per the germline V gene, CDR1 is SQVTM and CDR2 is ANQGSEA. The CDR3 loop reads CSAPILGETQYF. DNA of the CDR3: TGCAGCGCTCCGATATTGGGGGAGACCCAGTACTTC.

This chain uses TRBV27 with TRBJ2-1; perhaps TRBD2 as D (5 bases). V was clipped by 5 bases and J by 8 bases, with 19 bases between them. The CDR3 sequence is 15 residues long. Germline V gene lookup returns CDR1 MNHEY and CDR2 SMNVEV (reference sequence). The CDR3, as DNA: TGTGCCAGCAGTCCCAAGAGCCGGGGTGACCATGAGCAGTTCTTC. As protein: CASSPKSRGDHEQFF.

This clonotype was observed many times. The chain joins TRBV5-1 to TRBJ2-3, with TRBD2 as a possible D gene (6 bases). The CDR3 spans 16 residues. CDR1 is SGHRS and CDR2 is YFSETQ in the germline V gene. V was clipped by 0 bases and J by 3 bases, with 14 bases between them. The CDR3 protein is CASSLASWRDTDTQYF. CDR3 bases: TGCGCCAGCAGCTTGGCCTCCTGGCGGGATACAGATACGCAGTATTTT.

This clonotype was counted ten times or more. The chain combines TRBV27 with TRBJ2-2; D might be TRBD1 (6 bases). V lost 0 bases, J lost 2 bases, and 13 bases lay in between. CDR1 MNHEY and CDR2 SMNVEV come from the germline V gene (reference sequence). This CDR3 has 17 residues. The CDR3 DNA sequence: TGTGCCAGCAGTTTATCCACACCCGGGACAAACACCGGGGAGCTGTTTTTT. Translating gives CASSLSTPGTNTGELFF.

This clonotype turned up a few times. V gene TRBV10-1 combines with J gene TRBJ2-5; 10 bases line up with TRBD2. The CDR3 totals 17 residues. CDR1 and CDR2 (germline): WNHNN, SYGVQD (reference sequence). The J segment lost 2 bases and the V segment lost 0 bases, leaving 6 bases of the junction unmatched. The CDR3 bases are TGCGCCAGCAGTGAGTCGAATCCTAGCGGGAGACAAGAGACCCAGTACTTC. This encodes CASSESNPSGRQETQYF.

Points on this clonotype: One base away lies a much larger clone, so this may be a sequencing read error. J is TRBJ2-2 and V is TRBV4-1; D unresolved. Trimming stripped 0 bases from V and 6 bases from J, with 17 bases between. CDR1 is MGHRA and CDR2 is YSYEKL in the germline V gene. This CDR3 has 17 residues. The CDR3 nucleotides read TGCGCCAGCAGCCAAGAGGTTGGGCTTGGGATCTCCGGGGAGCTGTTTTTT. This gives the protein CASSQEVGLGISGELFF.

The chain is built from TRBV5-1 and TRBJ2-5; 8 positions match TRBD1. After removal of 1 base from V and 4 bases from J, the junction contained 6 bases not matched to a gene. Germline V gene data show CDR1 as SGHRS and CDR2 as YFSETQ. This CDR3 region has 15 residues. This CDR3 reads CASSLTQGAGETQYF. CDR3 DNA sequence: TGCGCCAGCAGCTTGACCCAGGGGGCAGGAGAGACCCAGTACTTC.

The chain joins TRBV6-5 to TRBJ2-7; D remains ambiguous. The V gene lost 1 base and the J gene lost 0 bases, with 22 bases spanning the gap. This CDR3 has 19 amino acids. Germline CDR1 reads MNHEY; CDR2 reads SVGAGI. The CDR3 loop reads CASSYYGGTKRQSSYEQYF. The CDR3 nucleotides read TGTGCCAGCAGTTACTACGGCGGCACTAAGCGACAAAGCTCCTACGAGCAGTACTTC.

This clonotype was seen at least ten times. One junction end disagrees with the germline gene, perhaps due to a read error. The chain has TRBV7-2 and TRBJ2-3; 7 bases are a match to TRBD2. CDR1 and CDR2 from the germline V gene are SGHTA and FQGNSA. This CDR3 comprises 17 residues. DNA for the CDR3: TGCGCCAGCAGCTTGGTCCTTACTAGCGCTTACACAGATACGCAGTATTTT. It translates to CASSLVLTSAYTDTQYF.

This clonotype has more than one count but fewer than ten. CDR3 DNA: TGTGCCAGCAGCTTAGAATCAGCGGGAGCAACAGATACGCAGTATTTT. Translating gives CASSLESAGATDTQYF. The V call is TRBV7-6, the J call TRBJ2-3; 8 nucleotides line up with TRBD2. There are 16 residues in the CDR3. Germline trimming cut 1 base from V and 3 bases from J; bases unmatched to any gene: 6. The germline V gene has CDR1 SGHVS and CDR2 FNYEAQ.

At least ten counts were recorded for this clonotype. The rearrangement joins TRBV11-2 to TRBJ2-2; perhaps TRBD1 as D (5 bases). The V end lost 2 bases, the J end lost 5 bases, and 9 bases lay between the germline ends. CDR3 length equals 14 residues. The germline V gene encodes CDR1 SGHAT and CDR2 FQNNGV. DNA for the CDR3: TGTGCCAGCAGCTTAAGTGGGGCGACCGGGGAGCTGTTTTTT. It yields the protein CASSLSGATGELFF. The variable domain in full, with the rest retrieved from reference TRBV11-2 and TRBJ2-2, is EAGVAQSPRYKIIEKRQSVAFWCNPISGHATLYWYQQILGQGPKLLIQFQNNGVVDDSQLPKDRFSAERLKGVDSTLKIQPAKLEDSAVYLCASSLSGATGELFFGEGSRLTVL.

This clonotype came up a few times. CDR3 bases: TGTGCCAGCAGCTTCTTCGGGACCCCCTACGAGCAGTACTTC. Translation gives CASSFFGTPYEQYF. V and J are TRBV7-2 and TRBJ2-7, with D possibly being TRBD1 or TRBD2 (5 bases each). The CDR3 length is 14 residues. Trimming removed 3 bases at V and 2 bases at J, with 11 bases between. Germline CDR1 is SGHTA and CDR2 is FQGNSA.

The sample holds one count of this clonotype. The chain carries TRBV12-3 or TRBV12-4 and TRBJ2-1; TRBD2 aligns across 11 bases. There are 16 residues in the CDR3. Unmatched junction bases numbered 13, after V lost 6 bases and J lost 9 bases. The CDR3 region is CASRDGTSGWGREQFF. The DNA for the CDR3 is TGTGCCAGCAGGGACGGGACTAGCGGTTGGGGACGTGAGCAGTTCTTC.